Each of the 8 T cell receptor beta chains below was sequenced from the same sample in a study of T cells after yellow fever vaccination. TCRdb re-called the 5' RACE reads with MiXCR, one entry per CDR3 protein. Among about 330,000 distinct CDR3 sequences, 6.8% were seen once, and the ten largest hold roughly 19%. The sequencing here drew on PBMCs, taken around 45 days after the first yellow fever vaccination. These receptor sequences come from a man younger than 35 who received the YFV17D yellow fever vaccine.

This clonotype came up a few times. The rearrangement links TRBV10-3 to TRBJ2-5; the match to TRBD1 covers 8 bases. Germline lookup yields CDR1 ENHRY and CDR2 SYGVKD. The J segment lost 5 bases and the V segment lost 6 bases, leaving 11 bases of the junction unmatched. The CDR3 has 15 amino acids. CDR3 sequence reads: CAIRAPDRGDETQYF. CDR3 sequence (DNA): TGTGCCATCAGAGCCCCCGACAGGGGTGATGAGACCCAGTACTTC.

The V and J genes are TRBV30 and TRBJ1-6, with D possibly matching TRBD1 (5 bases). V lost 1 base to trimming and J lost 7 bases, with 14 bases between them. This CDR3 is 15 amino acids long. Germline-derived CDR1 and CDR2 are GTSNPN and SVGIG (reference sequence). CDR3 in amino acids: CAWSDFRERNSPLHF. In DNA, the CDR3 is TGTGCCTGGAGTGATTTCAGGGAGAGGAATTCACCCCTCCACTTT.

The chain is built from TRBV10-2 and TRBJ2-1; D not certain. The CDR3 is 12 amino acids. The V end was cut by 3 bases, the J end by 7 bases, with 7 bases between. CDR1 and CDR2 from the germline V gene are WSHSY and SAAADI. In nucleotides, the CDR3 is TGCGCCAGCAGTGATCTCGGGAATGAGCAGTTCTTC. Translation gives CASSDLGNEQFF.

The CDR3 loop is CASSVGLAGEFSEQFF. CDR3 coding DNA: TGTGCCAGCAGCGTAGGCCTAGCGGGGGAATTTAGTGAGCAGTTCTTC. The chain recombines TRBV9 with TRBJ2-1; 10 bases are shared with TRBD2. This CDR3 contains 16 residues. Germline V gene data show CDR1 as SGDLS and CDR2 as YYNGEE. J gave up 9 bases and V 0 bases, and 9 bases lay outside the gene matches.

This clonotype was seen ten or more times. The chain is built from TRBV7-2 and TRBJ2-7; D is possibly TRBD2 (6 bases). Germline V gives CDR1 SGHTA, CDR2 FQGNSA. The V end lost 1 base, the J end lost 3 bases, and 10 bases lay between the germline ends. This CDR3 comprises 14 residues. The CDR3 reads CASSLGAGNYEQYV. CDR3 DNA sequence: TGTGCCAGCAGCTTAGGGGCGGGAAACTACGAGCAGTACGTC.

This clonotype came up a few times. V usage is TRBV4-3 and J usage is TRBJ2-1; D may be TRBD1 (5 bases). Germline CDR1 LGHNA, CDR2 YSLEER. Trimming pared 1 base from V and 9 bases from J, leaving 10 bases between. This CDR3 has 13 amino acids. CDR3 bases: TGCGCCAGCAGCCAAGCTCAGGGAAGTGAGCAGTTCTTC. As protein: CASSQAQGSEQFF.

The rearrangement links TRBV15 to TRBJ1-1; D unresolved. Trimming cost V 1 base and J 1 base, with 13 bases left between them. The germline V gene has CDR1 LNHNV and CDR2 YYDKDF (reference sequence). The CDR3 runs 16 residues. The CDR3 sequence is CATSRALGWQNTEAFF. The CDR3 DNA sequence: TGTGCCACCAGCAGAGCCCTTGGATGGCAGAACACTGAAGCTTTCTTT.

This clonotype was counted only a few times. The chain employs TRBV5-5 and TRBJ2-7, with 8 bases matching TRBD1. V shed 6 bases, J shed 4 bases, and the junction held 9 bases outside the gene matches. CDR1 SGHKS and CDR2 YYEKEE come from the germline V gene (reference sequence). This CDR3 has 14 amino acids. CDR3 in DNA: TGTGCCAGCACCCCGTACAGGGGGTATTACGAGCAGTACTTC. It yields the protein CASTPYRGYYEQYF.